One sample yielded the 19 T cell receptor beta chains listed below, sequenced in a study of blood T cell repertoires in COVID-19. The table came from immunoSEQ multiplex PCR; TCRdb's copy has only in-frame clones and leaves some out. The sample lists some 300,000 clones, approximately 89% occurring once. Sequenced input: peripheral blood. Receptors were obtained from a woman in her twenties or thirties with COVID-19, enrolled during active disease.

This sequence joins TRBV30 and TRBJ1-3; unclear D gene. The germline V gene has CDR1 GTSNPN and CDR2 SVGIG (reference sequence). The CDR3 is 14 amino acids. Trimming pared 3 bases from V and 4 bases from J, leaving 13 bases between. CDR3 in amino acids: CAWRKTAGGNTIYF. The CDR3 coding sequence is TGTGCCTGGAGAAAGACCGCGGGGGGAAACACCATATATTTT.

CDR3 amino acids: CASSLGWGGPASTDTQYF. In DNA, the CDR3 is TGTGCCAGCAGCTTAGGGTGGGGGGGCCCCGCTAGCACAGATACGCAGTATTTT. The genes are TRBV7-2 and TRBJ2-3, with a tentative D call TRBD2 (7 bases). The CDR3 sequence is 18 residues long. Looked up from germline, CDR1 is SGHTA and CDR2 is FQGNSA. The V end lost 1 base, the J end lost 0 bases, and 17 bases lay between the germline ends.

The chain uses TRBV19 and TRBJ1-3; TRBD1 matches 7 bases. Germline V CDR1 and CDR2: LNHDA, SQIVND (reference sequence). This CDR3 is 15 amino acids long. After removal of 4 bases from V and 0 bases from J, the junction contained 3 bases not matched to a gene. In DNA, the CDR3 is TGTGCCAGTAGTACAGGGGGTTTCTCTGGAAACACCATATATTTT. Protein: CASSTGGFSGNTIYF.

The CDR3 bases are TGTGCCAGCAGCGTAGCCAGCGGGCGCACAGATACGCAGTATTTT. Protein sequence: CASSVASGRTDTQYF. The chain uses TRBV9 and TRBJ2-3, with D possibly being TRBD2 (6 bases). V dropped 0 bases and J dropped 1 base, with 9 bases sitting between them. The CDR3 contains 15 residues. The germline V gene has CDR1 SGDLS and CDR2 YYNGEE.

The gene calls are TRBV30 and TRBJ1-4; unclear D gene. Trimming cost V 0 bases and J 8 bases, with 7 bases left between them. Looked up from germline, CDR1 is GTSNPN and CDR2 is SVGIG (reference sequence). This CDR3 is 12 amino acids long. DNA for the CDR3: TGTGCCTGGAGTGTACAGTCCGAAAAACTGTTTTTT. Translation gives CAWSVQSEKLFF.

This clone is a singleton in its sample. The V call is TRBV11-3, the J call TRBJ1-1; D not resolved. The CDR3 totals 13 residues. Germline CDR1 is SGHNT and CDR2 is YENEEA. V lost 4 bases and J 6 bases, leaving 12 bases between the germline ends. CDR3 in DNA: TGTGCCAGCAGCTCCCGGGAGGGCGCTGAAGCTTTCTTT. Its translation: CASSSREGAEAFF. The full variable domain, in which reference TRBV11-3 and TRBJ1-1 provide the parts outside the CDR3, is EAGVVQSPRYKIIEKKQPVAFWCNPISGHNTLYWYLQNLGQGPELLIRYENEEAVDDSQLPKDRFSAERLKGVDSTLKIQPAELGDSAVYLCASSSREGAEAFFGQGTRLTVV.

In its sample, this clone was seen once. This chain connects TRBV7-2 to TRBJ1-5; D unclear. The CDR3 covers 15 residues. Germline lookup yields CDR1 SGHTA and CDR2 FQGNSA. The V gene lost 1 base and the J gene lost 5 bases, with 12 bases spanning the gap. The CDR3 reads CASSLGHNLYQPQHF. The CDR3 region has the DNA TGTGCCAGCAGCTTAGGGCACAACCTCTATCAGCCCCAGCATTTT.

V gene TRBV18 combines with J gene TRBJ2-2, with D possibly being TRBD2 (5 bases). V was cut by 0 bases and J by 2 bases, with 10 bases left in between. The germline gives CDR1 KGHSH, CDR2 LQKENI. This CDR3 is 16 amino acids long. The CDR3 DNA is TGTGCCAGCTCACCACCCGGGGTTGTAAACACCGGGGAGCTGTTTTTT. Translated: CASSPPGVVNTGELFF.

V usage is TRBV6-2 or TRBV6-3 and J usage is TRBJ2-1, with 11 bases aligning to TRBD1. The CDR3 extends over 15 amino acids. V dropped 7 bases and J dropped 7; count of bases not matched to a gene: 9. Germline assignment: CDR1 MNHEY and CDR2 SVGEGT. CDR3 in DNA: TGTGCCAGCACCCCCTCCGGGACAGGGGGGAATGAGCAGTTCTTC. Its translation: CASTPSGTGGNEQFF.

V usage is TRBV28 and J usage is TRBJ1-5; possibly TRBD1 for D (5 bases). Germline V gene lookup returns CDR1 MDHEN and CDR2 SYDVKM. The CDR3 has 12 residues. Trimming stripped 3 bases from V and 5 bases from J, with 5 bases between. The CDR3 DNA sequence: TGTGCCAGCAGTTTCAGGGATCAGCCCCAGCATTTT. Protein sequence: CASSFRDQPQHF.

The gene calls are TRBV10-3 and TRBJ2-3; TRBD1 aligns across 12 bases. This CDR3 has 17 residues. Germline CDR1 reads ENHRY; CDR2 reads SYGVKD. The V segment lost 4 bases and the J segment 6 bases; nucleotides outside the gene matches: 11. CDR3 loop: CAISVLIGTGGMDTQYF. The CDR3 DNA reads as TGTGCCATCAGTGTCCTAATCGGGACAGGGGGCATGGATACGCAGTATTTT.

Written as DNA, the CDR3 is TGTGCCAGCAGTTTTGGGGCCATGAACACTGAAGCTTTCTTT. It yields the protein CASSFGAMNTEAFF. The chain combines TRBV28 with TRBJ1-1; D might be TRBD1 (5 bases). This CDR3 is 14 amino acids long. Germline CDR1 is MDHEN and CDR2 is SYDVKM. Trimming shortened V by 3 bases and J by 0 bases, and 8 bases separated the two germline ends.

V usage is TRBV2 and J usage is TRBJ1-2; 7 bases map to TRBD1. Germline assignment: CDR1 SNHLY and CDR2 FYNNEI. This CDR3 spans 14 amino acids. The V segment lost 0 bases and the J segment 3 bases; nucleotides outside the gene matches: 1. The CDR3 DNA follows: TGTGCCAGCAGTGAAGCTCAGGGGGACTATGGCTACACCTTC. Protein product: CASSEAQGDYGYTF.

This clone occurred a few times. The V call is TRBV6-2 or TRBV6-3, the J call TRBJ1-1; TRBD1 is a possible D gene (5 bases). In germline, CDR1 is MNHEY, CDR2 SVGEGT. The V end lost 0 bases, the J end lost 6 bases, and 14 bases lay between the germline ends. This CDR3 contains 15 residues. This CDR3 reads CASSYSHRPVAEAFF. The CDR3 DNA sequence: TGTGCCAGCAGTTACTCGCACAGGCCCGTCGCTGAAGCTTTCTTT.

This clone was recorded at least ten times. The chain uses TRBV5-1 and TRBJ2-1; 7 bases align to TRBD2. The V and J ends lost 4 bases and 9 bases, in that order; junction bases with no gene match: 7. CDR1 and CDR2 from the germline V gene are SGHRS and YFSETQ. The CDR3 is 13 residues long. In DNA, the CDR3 is TGCGCCAGCAGCGAACTAGCGCGTGGTGAGCAGTTCTTC. It yields the protein CASSELARGEQFF. Variable domain in full (rest from reference TRBV5-1 and TRBJ2-1): KAGVTQTPRYLIKTRGQQVTLSCSPISGHRSVSWYQQTPGQGLQFLFEYFSETQRNKGNFPGRFSGRQFSNSRSEMNVSTLELGDSALYLCASSELARGEQFFGPGTRLTVL.

The chain recombines TRBV5-1 with TRBJ2-1, with 10 bases lining up with TRBD1. Per the germline V gene, CDR1 is SGHRS and CDR2 is YFSETQ. The CDR3 is 17 residues long. The V and J ends lost 4 bases and 3 bases, in that order; junction bases with no gene match: 10. CDR3 DNA sequence: TGCGCCAGCAGCCTGGGGGTGACAGGGGGCCTCTACAATGAGCAGTTCTTC. Its translation is CASSLGVTGGLYNEQFF. Full variable domain (outside the CDR3, taken from reference TRBV5-1 and TRBJ2-1): KAGVTQTPRYLIKTRGQQVTLSCSPISGHRSVSWYQQTPGQGLQFLFEYFSETQRNKGNFPGRFSGRQFSNSRSEMNVSTLELGDSALYLCASSLGVTGGLYNEQFFGPGTRLTVL.

The genes are TRBV10-3 and TRBJ1-1, with D perhaps TRBD1 (5 bases). The V gene's germline CDR1 is ENHRY and CDR2 SYGVKD. The ends were cut back, 5 bases at V and 0 bases at J, with 13 bases in the middle. The CDR3 is made up of 15 amino acids. CDR3 residues: CAISPRDSVNTEAFF. DNA of the CDR3: TGTGCCATCAGTCCCAGGGATTCAGTGAACACTGAAGCTTTCTTT.

The chain is built from TRBV7-2 and TRBJ2-2; 9 bases match TRBD1. This CDR3 has 16 amino acids. Per the germline V gene, CDR1 is SGHTA and CDR2 is FQGNSA. With V trimmed by 5 bases and J by 4 bases, 8 bases remained unmatched. CDR3 bases: TGTGCCAGCAGCACCCCGACAGGGGGAGTCACCGGGGAGCTGTTTTTT. It codes for CASSTPTGGVTGELFF.

This clone came up a few times. J is TRBJ1-1 and V is TRBV19; no firm D call. This CDR3 spans 17 amino acids. V lost 4 bases to trimming and J lost 1 base, with 19 bases between them. CDR1 LNHDA and CDR2 SQIVND come from the germline V gene (reference sequence). The CDR3 DNA follows: TGTGCCAGTAGTAAGGCCTTTTGGAGGGTCCAGAACACTGAAGCTTTCTTT. It translates to CASSKAFWRVQNTEAFF.